This is a list of T cell receptor beta chains from one sample in a study of T cell responses to AZD1222 COVID-19 vaccine. The table came from immunoSEQ multiplex PCR; TCRdb's copy has only in-frame clones and leaves some out. Of roughly 110,000 clones in the sample, 92% were seen once. The sample was peripheral blood, taken 28 days after the second AZD1222 dose. These receptors originate from an adult who received the AZD1222 COVID-19 vaccine. The CDR3 runs from the conserved cysteine through the conserved F or W. A D gene is named only where the DNA matches it firmly. A row's size may be missing; if present it is once, few, many or a size class.

TRBJ2-1 | TRBV6-4 | TRBD1 | - | CASSGEGQGKKQFF | TGTGCCAGCAGTGGAGAGGGACAGGGGAAAAAGCAGTTCTTC
TRBJ2-3 | TRBV6-1 | TRBD2 | - | CASSELAGNTQYF | TGTGCCAGCAGTGAGTTAGCGGGGAATACGCAGTATTTT
TRBJ2-7 | TRBV6-5 | TRBD1 | - | CTTGTGIYEQYF | TGTACAACCGGGACAGGGATCTACGAGCAGTACTTC
TRBJ1-1 | TRBV18 | - | - | CASSSLGEGSAEAFF | TGTGCCAGCTCATCCTTGGGGGAGGGGAGCGCTGAAGCTTTCTTT
TRBJ2-1 | TRBV19 | TRBD2 | - | CASSISGGSGDKNNEQFF | TGTGCCAGTAGTATTAGTGGCGGGAGTGGGGATAAGAACAATGAGCAGTTCTTC
TRBJ2-1 | TRBV2 | TRBD2 | - | CASSPTSGGAHEQFF | TGTGCCAGCAGTCCGACTAGCGGGGGGGCCCATGAGCAGTTCTTC
TRBJ1-1 | TRBV9 | - | - | CASSVVDEGVNTEAFF | TGTGCCAGCAGCGTAGTGGATGAAGGGGTGAACACTGAAGCTTTCTTT
TRBJ1-2 | TRBV27 | TRBD1 | once | CASSPGRGHGYTF | TGTGCCAGCAGTCCGGGCAGGGGGCACGGCTACACCTTC
TRBJ1-2 | TRBV5-1 | - | - | CASSLEGVDGYTF | TGCGCCAGCAGCCTTGAGGGGGTTGATGGCTACACCTTC
TRBJ1-3 | TRBV18 | - | - | CASSPQGSGNTIYF | TGTGCCAGCTCACCACAGGGATCTGGAAACACCATATATTTT
TRBJ2-7 | TRBV5-1 | - | - | CASSLAGAGYEQYF | TGCGCCAGCAGCTTGGCAGGGGCCGGCTACGAGCAGTACTTC
TRBJ2-7 | TRBV5-1 | TRBD1 | - | CASSSADRGGYEQYF | TGCGCCAGCAGCTCAGCGGACAGGGGAGGCTACGAGCAGTACTTC
TRBJ2-7 | TRBV29-1 | - | - | CSVEEGRGDEQYF | TGCAGCGTTGAAGAGGGCAGGGGAGACGAGCAGTACTTC
TRBJ2-2 | TRBV6-5 | - | once | CASHRVYSTGELFF | TGTGCCAGCCACCGGGTTTACTCAACCGGGGAGCTGTTTTTT
TRBJ1-5 | TRBV4-1 | TRBD1 | - | CASSLPGQGKAGLGQPQHF | TGCGCCAGCAGCCTCCCGGGACAGGGGAAGGCGGGTTTGGGTCAGCCCCAGCATTTT
TRBJ2-1 | TRBV27 | - | - | CASRGTRSSYNEQFF | TGTGCCAGCCGGGGGACTCGGAGCTCCTACAATGAGCAGTTCTTC
TRBJ1-2 | TRBV6-2/TRBV6-3 | - | - | CASSSDPYGYTF | TGTGCCAGCAGTTCGGACCCTTATGGCTACACCTTC
TRBJ1-5 | TRBV7-2 | TRBD1 | - | CASSPWGQINQPQHF | TGTGCCAGCAGCCCATGGGGACAGATTAATCAGCCCCAGCATTTT
TRBJ1-6 | TRBV25-1 | - | - | CASSERGGGGSPLHF | TGTGCCAGCAGTGAACGGGGCGGAGGAGGCTCACCCCTCCACTTT
TRBJ1-6 | TRBV7-9 | - | - | CASSLIGLGENSPLHF | TGTGCCAGCAGCCTCATCGGGTTGGGGGAAAATTCACCCCTCCACTTT
TRBJ2-1 | TRBV24-1 | TRBD2 | - | CAVHGARLEDGEGGEQFF | TGTGCCGTGCACGGGGCACGTTTGGAAGACGGGGAGGGAGGTGAGCAGTTCTTC
TRBJ1-2 | TRBV30 | TRBD1 | - | CAWKTTGTGHYGYTF | TGTGCCTGGAAGACAACCGGGACAGGTCACTATGGCTACACCTTC
TRBJ1-1 | TRBV10-3 | TRBD1 | - | CAISGRAGGSNTEAFF | TGTGCCATCAGTGGGAGGGCAGGGGGCAGTAACACTGAAGCTTTCTTT
TRBJ1-5 | TRBV18 | - | - | CASSSQVPQREPQHF | TGTGCCAGCTCATCTCAGGTACCCCAGAGGGAGCCCCAGCATTTT
TRBJ1-4 | TRBV6-5 | TRBD1 | - | CASSYSGQEKLFF | TGTGCCAGCAGTTACTCGGGACAGGAAAAACTGTTTTTT
TRBJ1-3 | TRBV19 | - | - | CATGRPSSGNTIYF | TGTGCCACTGGACGGCCGAGCTCTGGAAACACCATATATTTT
TRBJ2-1 | TRBV18 | - | - | CASSPQALTHRGDEQFF | TGTGCCAGCTCACCACAGGCTCTTACTCATCGGGGCGATGAGCAGTTCTTC
TRBJ1-5 | TRBV28 | - | - | CASSLSGGNQPQHF | TGTGCCAGCAGTTTATCAGGGGGCAATCAGCCCCAGCATTTT
TRBJ1-6 | TRBV7-2 | - | - | CASSTGYNSPLHF | TGTGCCAGCAGTACGGGATATAATTCACCCCTCCACTTT
TRBJ1-2 | TRBV5-1 | TRBD1 | - | CASSGTVYGYTF | TGCGCCAGCAGCGGGACAGTCTATGGCTACACCTTC
TRBJ1-1 | TRBV12-3/TRBV12-4 | - | - | CASRAGMNTEAFF | TGTGCCAGCAGGGCAGGAATGAACACTGAAGCTTTCTTT
TRBJ2-7 | TRBV28 | TRBD1 | - | CASIPGQGNTFSYEQYF | TGTGCCAGCATACCGGGACAGGGGAACACGTTCTCCTACGAGCAGTACTTC
TRBJ2-1 | TRBV29-1 | - | - | CSVDSSSYNEQFF | TGCAGCGTTGATTCGAGCTCCTACAATGAGCAGTTCTTC
TRBJ1-2 | TRBV6-5 | - | - | CASSYSTALYGYTF | TGTGCCAGCAGTTATTCGACGGCTCTATATGGCTACACCTTC
TRBJ1-5 | TRBV5-4 | - | - | CASSLAGPNQPQHF | TGTGCCAGCAGCTTGGCAGGACCCAATCAGCCCCAGCATTTT
TRBJ2-5 | TRBV6-1 | - | - | CASSEGTLRTQYF | TGTGCCAGCAGTGAGGGGACCCTCCGGACCCAGTACTTC
TRBJ1-5 | TRBV4-3 | - | - | CASSPNGLNNQPQHF | TGCGCCAGCAGCCCTAATGGACTGAACAATCAGCCCCAGCATTTT
TRBJ2-1 | TRBV19 | - | - | CASSSIQGEQFF | TGTGCCAGTAGTAGTATTCAGGGTGAGCAGTTCTTC
TRBJ2-4 | TRBV2 | - | - | CASTLRASAKNIQYF | TGTGCCAGCACGTTGAGGGCCTCTGCCAAAAACATTCAGTACTTC
TRBJ1-1 | TRBV19 | TRBD1 | - | CASTPDRGITEAFF | TGTGCCAGTACCCCGGACAGGGGGATCACTGAAGCTTTCTTT
TRBJ2-1 | TRBV9 | - | - | CASSVEPRHEQFF | TGTGCCAGCAGCGTAGAACCTAGACACGAGCAGTTCTTC